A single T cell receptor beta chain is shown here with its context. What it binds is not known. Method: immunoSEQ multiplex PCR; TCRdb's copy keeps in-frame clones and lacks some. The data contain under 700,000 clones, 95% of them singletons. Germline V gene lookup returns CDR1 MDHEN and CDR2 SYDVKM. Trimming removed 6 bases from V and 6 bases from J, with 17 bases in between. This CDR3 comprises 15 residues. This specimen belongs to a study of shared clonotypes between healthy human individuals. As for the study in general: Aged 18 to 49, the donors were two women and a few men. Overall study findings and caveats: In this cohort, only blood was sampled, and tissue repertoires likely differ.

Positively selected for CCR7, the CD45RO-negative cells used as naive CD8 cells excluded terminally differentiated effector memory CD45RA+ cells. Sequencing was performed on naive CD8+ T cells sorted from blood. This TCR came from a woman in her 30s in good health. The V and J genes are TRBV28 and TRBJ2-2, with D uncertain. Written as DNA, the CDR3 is TGTGCCAGCAGACCATCGAGACCCTTGGCCGGGGAGCTGTTTTTT. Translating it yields CASRPSRPLAGELFF. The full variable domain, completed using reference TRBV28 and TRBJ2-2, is DVKVTQSSRYLVKRTGEKVFLECVQDMDHENMFWYRQDPGLGLRLIYFSYDVKMKEKGDIPEGYSVSREKKERFSLILESASTNQTSMYLCASRPSRPLAGELFFGEGSRLTVL.